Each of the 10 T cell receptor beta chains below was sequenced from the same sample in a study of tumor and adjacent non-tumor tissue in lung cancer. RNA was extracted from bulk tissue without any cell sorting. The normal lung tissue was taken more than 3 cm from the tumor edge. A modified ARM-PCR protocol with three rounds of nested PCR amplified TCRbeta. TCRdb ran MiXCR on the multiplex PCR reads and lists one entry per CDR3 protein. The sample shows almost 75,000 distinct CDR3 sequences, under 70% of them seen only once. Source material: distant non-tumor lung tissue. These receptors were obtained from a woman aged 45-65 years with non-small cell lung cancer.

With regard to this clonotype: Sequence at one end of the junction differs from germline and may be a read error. This CDR3 is CASSQTYFYKQYF. In nucleotides, the CDR3 is TGTGCCAGCAGTCAAACCTACTTCTACAAGCAGTACTTC. The V and J genes are TRBV6-1 and TRBJ2-7, with D hard to call. The CDR3 contains 13 residues. The germline V gene has CDR1 MNHNS and CDR2 SASEGT.

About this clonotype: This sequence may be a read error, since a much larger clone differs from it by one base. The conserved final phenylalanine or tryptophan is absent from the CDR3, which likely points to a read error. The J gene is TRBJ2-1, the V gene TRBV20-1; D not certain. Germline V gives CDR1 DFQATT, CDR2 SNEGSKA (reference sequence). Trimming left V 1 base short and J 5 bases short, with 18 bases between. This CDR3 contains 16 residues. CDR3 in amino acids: CSARADLRRSNNEQFL. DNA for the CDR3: TGCAGTGCTAGAGCCGACCTCAGGCGGAGTAACAATGAGCAGTTCCTC.

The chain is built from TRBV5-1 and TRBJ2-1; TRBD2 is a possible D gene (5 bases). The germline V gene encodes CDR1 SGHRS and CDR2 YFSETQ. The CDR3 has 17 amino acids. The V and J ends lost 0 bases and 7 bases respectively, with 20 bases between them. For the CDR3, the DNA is TGCGCCAGCAGCTTGGGGACCCTCGCGGTTGGCGGGAATGAGCAGTTCTTC. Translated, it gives CASSLGTLAVGGNEQFF.

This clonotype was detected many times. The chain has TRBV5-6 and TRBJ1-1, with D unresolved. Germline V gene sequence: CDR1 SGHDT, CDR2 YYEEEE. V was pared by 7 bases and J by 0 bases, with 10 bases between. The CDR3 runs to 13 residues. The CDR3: CASSSPMNTEAFF. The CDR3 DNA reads TGTGCCAGCTCCAGTCCCATGAACACTGAAGCTTTCTTT.

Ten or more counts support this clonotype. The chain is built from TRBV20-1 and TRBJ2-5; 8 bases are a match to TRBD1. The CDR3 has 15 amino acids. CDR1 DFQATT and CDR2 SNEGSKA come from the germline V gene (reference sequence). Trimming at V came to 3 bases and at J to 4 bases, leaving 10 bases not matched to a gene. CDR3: CSARASAGGLETQYF. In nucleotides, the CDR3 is TGCAGTGCTAGGGCATCCGCAGGGGGCTTAGAGACCCAGTACTTC.

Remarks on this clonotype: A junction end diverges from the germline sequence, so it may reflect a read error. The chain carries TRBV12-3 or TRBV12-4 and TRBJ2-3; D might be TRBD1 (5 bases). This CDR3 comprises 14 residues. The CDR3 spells CASSDSTLREPHYF. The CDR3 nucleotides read TGTGCTAGCAGTGACAGTACACTAAGAGAACCGCACTATTTT.

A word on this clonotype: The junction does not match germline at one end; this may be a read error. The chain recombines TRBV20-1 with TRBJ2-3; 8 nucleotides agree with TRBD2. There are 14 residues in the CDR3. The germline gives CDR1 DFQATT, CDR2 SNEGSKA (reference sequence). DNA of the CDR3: TGTGGTGCGGGAGGCGGGCTGACGATGGATATGCATTATTTT. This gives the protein CGAGGGLTMDMHYF.

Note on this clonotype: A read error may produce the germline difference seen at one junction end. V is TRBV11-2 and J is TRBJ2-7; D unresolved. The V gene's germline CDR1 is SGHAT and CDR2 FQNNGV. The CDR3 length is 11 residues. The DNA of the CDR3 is TGTGCCAGCAGACGTACCTACGAGCATTACTTC. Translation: CASRRTYEHYF.

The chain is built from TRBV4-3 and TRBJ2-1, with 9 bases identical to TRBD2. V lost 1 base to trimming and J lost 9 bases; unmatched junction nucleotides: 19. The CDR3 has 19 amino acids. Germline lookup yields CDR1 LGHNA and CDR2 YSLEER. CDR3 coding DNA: TGCGCCAGCAGCCAAGCCCTCCACGGTACTAGCGGAGCGGGGGGTGAGCAGTTCTTC. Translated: CASSQALHGTSGAGGEQFF.

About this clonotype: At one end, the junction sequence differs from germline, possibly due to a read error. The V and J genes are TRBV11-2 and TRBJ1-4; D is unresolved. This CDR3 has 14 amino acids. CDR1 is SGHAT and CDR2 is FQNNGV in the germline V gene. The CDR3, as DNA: TGTGTCATCAGCCTTGATAGCACTAATGAAAAACTGTTGTTT. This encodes CVISLDSTNEKLLF.